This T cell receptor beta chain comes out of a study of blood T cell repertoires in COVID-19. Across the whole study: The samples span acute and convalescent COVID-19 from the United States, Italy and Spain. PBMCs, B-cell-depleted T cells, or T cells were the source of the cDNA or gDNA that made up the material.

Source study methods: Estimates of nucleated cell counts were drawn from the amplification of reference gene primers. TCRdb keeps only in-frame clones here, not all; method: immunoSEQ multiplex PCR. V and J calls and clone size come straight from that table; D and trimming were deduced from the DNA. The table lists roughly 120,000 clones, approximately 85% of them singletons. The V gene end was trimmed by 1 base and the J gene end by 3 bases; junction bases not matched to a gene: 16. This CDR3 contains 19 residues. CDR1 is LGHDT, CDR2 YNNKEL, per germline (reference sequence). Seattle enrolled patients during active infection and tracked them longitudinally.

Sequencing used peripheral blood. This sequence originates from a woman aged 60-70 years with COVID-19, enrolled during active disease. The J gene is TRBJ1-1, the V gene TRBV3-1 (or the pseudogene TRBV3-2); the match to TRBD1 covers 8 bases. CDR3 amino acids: CASSQAQSDRGRWHTEAFF. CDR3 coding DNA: TGTGCCAGCAGCCAAGCTCAGAGTGACAGGGGTCGGTGGCACACTGAAGCTTTCTTT.